This T cell receptor beta chain was documented in a study of shared clonotypes between healthy human individuals. CD8 cells regarded as naive lacked CD45RO, were positively chosen for CCR7, and omitted terminally differentiated effector memory CD45RA+ cells. Germline V CDR1 and CDR2: SQVTM, ANQGSEA. V lost 3 bases to trimming and J lost 4 bases, with 20 bases between them. The CDR3 runs to 16 residues. Clones were sequenced by immunoSEQ multiplex PCR, and TCRdb holds only the in-frame ones, with some missing. The repertoire consists of 1.5 million to 2.5 million clones, with about 95% occurring once and the leading ten covering 1% to 1.5%.

The receptor's source is a man between 18 and 35 years old in good health. Material for sequencing was naive CD8+ T cells sorted from blood. The rearrangement joins TRBV29-1 to TRBJ2-3; no clear D gene. The CDR3 spells CSVEPPRVLVSDTQYF. DNA for the CDR3: TGCAGCGTTGAGCCCCCAAGGGTATTGGTCTCAGATACGCAGTATTTT.